These T cell receptor beta chains were read from a single sample in a study of tumor-infiltrating lymphocytes in primary liver carcinoma. TCRdb recomputed calls from the multiplex PCR reads with MiXCR, one row per CDR3 protein. The sample holds around 81,000 distinct CDR3 sequences; 71% are singletons and the top ten take roughly 15%. The specimen was liver tumor tissue from sampling region 4. These receptor sequences come from a woman aged 55-70 years with primary liver carcinoma and hepatitis B virus infection. The conserved cysteine and the conserved F or W are not part of the CDR3 here.

v_call,cdr3_length,cdr3_aa
TRBV29-1,11,SVETGRKTEAF
TRBV6-5,16,ASSYRLMGGRAAYEQY
TRBV4-1,12,ASSMRAREETQY
TRBV11-3,15,ACSLSFRLLRTDTQY
TRBV11-3,15,ASSPWGARTMGNEQF
TRBV29-1,13,SVAYGSGSANTQY
TRBV5-1,13,ASSLGDTLRYAYT
TRBV12-3/TRBV12-4,15,ASSLALSRTSTDTQY
TRBV4-2,12,ASSQDLEGFEQF
TRBV29-1,10,SVSPSNTKAF
TRBV20-1,14,SALYTAGGSYNEQF
TRBV29-1,21,SVDPGGRVGLTPQNPNTGELF
TRBV10-3,12,AISKGNSGPGQF
TRBV12-3/TRBV12-4,13,TSSLVQGGGSEQF
TRBV28,9,TTTDPNKQY
TRBV7-9,12,ASSLWGRRETQY
TRBV29-1,9,NVGGATKAF
TRBV6-6,12,ASSGGTRTYEQY
TRBV6-1,13,ASSTRIHGKTEAF
TRBV14,11,ASSRGTGGGYT
TRBV6-1,14,ANSERPGVSNQPQH
TRBV29-1,13,SVEGQETSTGTQY
TRBV12-3/TRBV12-4,9,VSSFGQART
TRBV11-2,14,ASSLERQGGPYEQY
TRBV6-5,13,ASSLANGSSYEQY
TRBV30,14,AWSVPAGGSYNEQF
TRBV28,13,ASTPGGGEYIEQF